This note documents a single TCR beta chain sequence. With 5 bases removed from V and 1 base from J, the gap between germline ends came to 12 bases. The CDR3 has 14 amino acids. Germline loops: CDR1 SQVTM, CDR2 ANQGSEA. The source of the sample is a study of blood T cell repertoires in COVID-19. Generated by immunoSEQ multiplex PCR, the TCRdb table keeps only in-frame clones and is missing some. The sample has about 250,000 clones; about 85% are singletons. The sequencing input was peripheral blood. This clonotype originated in a man between 18 and 35 years old with active or convalescent COVID-19. The chain links TRBV29-1 to TRBJ1-5; TRBD1 might be the D (6 bases). The CDR3: CSVSGGASNQPQHF. CDR3 coding DNA: TGCAGCGTTTCGGGGGGCGCGAGCAATCAGCCCCAGCATTTT.